These 13 T cell receptor beta chains came from one sample sequenced in a study of CD8 T cells in ankylosing spondylitis. TCRdb analysed the 5' RACE reads with MiXCR anew, one entry per CDR3 protein. The data hold 85,000 to 100,000 distinct CDR3 sequences, with almost 8.5% observed a single time. The sample comprised blood, either unsorted or a sorted T cell fraction (not recorded which). Every receptor here comes from a male donor with ankylosing spondylitis or in good health (not recorded which).

This clonotype came up a few times. The chain is built from TRBV9 and TRBJ2-5; 14 nucleotides match TRBD2. V gave up 3 bases and J gave up 2 bases; unmatched junction bases: 3. Germline CDR1 and CDR2: SGDLS and YYNGEE. The CDR3 consists of 16 residues. Written as DNA, the CDR3 is TGTGCCAGCAGCGGAAGACTAGCGGGAGGGCAAGAGACCCAGTACTTC. Translation: CASSGRLAGGQETQYF.

This clonotype appeared many times. This chain links TRBV10-2 with TRBJ2-7, with no clear D. Trimming removed 4 bases from V and 3 bases from J, with 10 bases in between. Germline V gives CDR1 WSHSY, CDR2 SAAADI. The CDR3 spans 13 residues. The CDR3 DNA sequence: TGCGCCAGCAGTGCTTACCGCGGCTACGAGCAGTACTTC. It translates to CASSAYRGYEQYF.

This clonotype was counted many times. This chain connects TRBV12-3 or TRBV12-4 to TRBJ2-3; the match to TRBD2 covers 12 bases. The CDR3 extends over 16 amino acids. V lost 3 bases and J lost 5; bases outside the gene matches: 6. As DNA, the CDR3 is TGTGCCAGCAGTTTCCTAGCGGGAGGGCCAAAAGATACGCAGTATTTT. Amino acid sequence: CASSFLAGGPKDTQYF.

In its sample, this clonotype was seen many times. DNA of the CDR3: TGTGCCAGTAGTATATTGGGGACAGGGGGGACTGAAGCTTTCTTT. Residues: CASSILGTGGTEAFF. This chain uses TRBV19 with TRBJ1-1; 11 bases align to TRBD1. The length of the CDR3 is 15 residues. The ends lost 2 bases at V and 5 bases at J; junction bases unmatched: 4. Germline V gives CDR1 LNHDA, CDR2 SQIVND (reference sequence). Complete variable domain (other parts from reference TRBV19 and TRBJ1-1): DGGITQSPKYLFRKEGQNVTLSCEQNLNHDAMYWYRQDPGQGLRLIYYSQIVNDFQKGDIAEGYSVSREKKESFPLTVTSAQKNPTAFYLCASSILGTGGTEAFFGQGTRLTVV.

The sample holds many counts of this clonotype. The chain is built from TRBV5-1 and TRBJ2-3, with TRBD2 matching 7 bases. There are 16 residues in the CDR3. Germline V lookup: CDR1 SGHRS, CDR2 YFSETQ. V was pared by 4 bases and J by 5 bases, with 13 bases of the junction left unmatched. CDR3 sequence reads: CASSPRLTGGRDTQYF. Written as DNA, the CDR3 is TGCGCCAGCAGCCCTAGACTCACGGGAGGTAGAGATACGCAGTATTTT.

This clonotype was picked up many times. The DNA for the CDR3 is TGTGCCAGTAGTATAGGAGGGACAGGGAGCGCCTACGAGCAGTACTTC. Protein product: CASSIGGTGSAYEQYF. The rearrangement uses TRBV19 and TRBJ2-7; 9 bases fit TRBD1. CDR1 and CDR2 from the germline V gene are LNHDA and SQIVND (reference sequence). Trimming at V came to 1 base and at J to 2 bases, leaving 6 bases not matched to a gene. The CDR3 length is 16 residues.

This clonotype was recorded at least ten times. This chain links TRBV12-3 or TRBV12-4 with TRBJ2-1; perhaps TRBD1 as D (6 bases). The CDR3 extends over 13 amino acids. Trimming stripped 3 bases from V and 6 bases from J, with 9 bases between. The CDR3 here is CASSFQGPNEQFF. The CDR3 region has the DNA TGTGCCAGCAGTTTTCAGGGGCCCAATGAGCAGTTCTTC.

This clonotype occurred a few times. The junction departs from the called germline gene at one end, perhaps through a read error. J is TRBJ1-5 and V is TRBV20-1, with D perhaps matching TRBD1 (6 bases). CDR1 is DFQATT and CDR2 is SNEGSKA in the germline V gene (reference sequence). The CDR3 runs 18 residues. This CDR3 reads CCARVDGRGRLGNQPQHF. The CDR3 nucleotides are TGCTGTGCTAGAGTTGATGGTAGGGGGAGATTGGGCAATCAGCCCCAGCATTTT.

The chain employs TRBV7-2 and TRBJ2-2; D is uncertain. Trimming cost V 6 bases and J 9 bases, with 11 bases left between them. The V gene's germline CDR1 is SGHTA and CDR2 FQGNSA. The CDR3 is 12 amino acids. CDR3 loop: CASRNNERELFF. The CDR3, as DNA: TGTGCCAGCAGAAATAACGAAAGGGAGCTGTTTTTT. Full variable domain (remainder filled in from reference TRBV7-2 and TRBJ2-2): GAGVSQSPSNKVTEKGKDVELRCDPISGHTALYWYRQSLGQGLEFLIYFQGNSAPDKSGLPSDRFSAERTGGSVSTLTIQRTQQEDSAVYLCASRNNERELFFGEGSRLTVL.

This clonotype was found a few times. The chain links TRBV20-1 to TRBJ1-1; D perhaps matches TRBD1 (5 bases). CDR1 is DFQATT and CDR2 is SNEGSKA in the germline V gene (reference sequence). This CDR3 spans 11 amino acids. CDR3 sequence reads: CRVDMNTEAFF. The CDR3 nucleotides read TGCAGGGTGGACATGAACACTGAAGCTTTCTTT.

This clonotype was picked up many times. This chain joins TRBV10-3 and TRBJ1-4; D remains unclear. V lost 8 bases and J lost 7, with 23 bases in between. The CDR3 is 16 amino acids. Germline-derived CDR1 and CDR2 are ENHRY and SYGVKD. In DNA, the CDR3 is TGTGCCATCCCCAAAAGCGGGGAACCGTTGGTTGAAAAACTGTTTTTT. Translation gives CAIPKSGEPLVEKLFF.

The table lists this clonotype with many counts. V gene TRBV20-1 combines with J gene TRBJ1-5; D possibly corresponds to TRBD1 (5 bases). The CDR3 spans 13 residues. Trimming cost V 1 base and J 6 bases, with 10 bases left between them. Germline CDR1 DFQATT, CDR2 SNEGSKA (reference sequence). The CDR3 spells CSARAGWSQPQHF. Here the CDR3 DNA reads TGCAGTGCTAGAGCAGGGTGGAGTCAGCCCCAGCATTTT.

This clonotype was observed at least ten times. This chain connects TRBV4-3 to TRBJ2-7; D uncertain. The CDR3 length is 15 residues. The V gene lost 0 bases and the J gene lost 1 base, with 10 bases spanning the gap. Germline assignment: CDR1 LGHNA and CDR2 YSLEER. The CDR3 here is CASSQEDGSSYEQYF. The CDR3 DNA follows: TGCGCCAGCAGCCAAGAAGACGGAAGTTCCTACGAGCAGTACTTC.